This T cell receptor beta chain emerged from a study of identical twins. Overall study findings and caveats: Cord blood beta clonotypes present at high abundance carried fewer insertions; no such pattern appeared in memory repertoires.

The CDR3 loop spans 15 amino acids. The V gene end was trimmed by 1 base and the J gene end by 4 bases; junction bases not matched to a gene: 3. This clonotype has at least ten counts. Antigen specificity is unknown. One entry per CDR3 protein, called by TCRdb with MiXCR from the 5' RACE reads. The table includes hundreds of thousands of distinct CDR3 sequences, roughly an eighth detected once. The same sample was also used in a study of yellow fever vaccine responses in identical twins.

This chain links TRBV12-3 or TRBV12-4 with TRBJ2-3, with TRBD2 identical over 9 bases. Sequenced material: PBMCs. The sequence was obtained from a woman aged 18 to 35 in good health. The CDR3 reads CASSLVAGASDTQYF. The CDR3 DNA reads TGTGCCAGCAGTTTAGTAGCGGGAGCCTCAGATACGCAGTATTTT.